The clone carrying this T cell receptor (beta chain) was detected a few times. Germline V CDR1 and CDR2: SNHLY, FYNNEI. The germline V and J ends were trimmed by 4 bases and 4 bases, with 16 bases remaining between them. This CDR3 is 16 amino acids long. This entry comes from a study of shared clonotypes between healthy human individuals. TCRdb keeps only in-frame clones here, not all; method: immunoSEQ multiplex PCR. The sample carries 400,000 to 500,000 clones, around three quarters recorded once. This receptor was taken from a woman aged 40 to 50 in good health. Some clones in this sample may be carry-over from other donors' samples. Sequences were obtained from PBMCs. The chain has TRBV2 and TRBJ2-2; D possibly corresponds to TRBD2 (7 bases). Written as DNA, the CDR3 is TGTGCCAGCAGTGGCCGGAGGGGGGGCTCCACCGGGGAGCTGTTTTTT. It codes for CASSGRRGGSTGELFF.